These 16 T cell receptor beta chains share one sample of origin, sequenced in a study. TCRdb re-called the RT-PCR reads through MiXCR, storing one row per CDR3 protein. The sample gives around 700,000 distinct CDR3 sequences, 12% to 15% of which show up once; about 3.9% is in the top ten. Sequencing input: memory CD4+ T cells from blood. These receptors came from a female donor in good health, serving as a healthy control.

This clonotype showed up many times. The chain carries TRBV5-5 and TRBJ2-7; 8 nucleotides match TRBD1. V was clipped by 2 bases and J by 10 bases; unmatched bases: 11. Per the germline V gene, CDR1 is SGHKS and CDR2 is YYEKEE (reference sequence). CDR3 length: 14 residues. This CDR3 reads CASSLPTGAPHQYF. The CDR3 DNA follows: TGTGCCAGCAGCTTACCGACAGGGGCCCCACACCAGTACTTC.

This clonotype appeared a few times. This chain uses TRBV12-3 or TRBV12-4 with TRBJ2-1; the D gene is possibly TRBD2 (5 bases). The CDR3 length is 14 residues. Trimming cost V 6 bases and J 0 bases, with 9 bases left between them. The DNA of the CDR3 is TGTGCCAGCAGCAGCGGCTTCTCCTACAATGAGCAGTTCTTC. Encoded protein: CASSSGFSYNEQFF.

The chain joins TRBV5-1 to TRBJ1-4; possible D gene TRBD1, 5 bases. Trimming removed 6 bases at V and 5 bases at J, with 17 bases between. This CDR3 has 15 residues. Germline V lookup: CDR1 SGHRS, CDR2 YFSETQ. CDR3 amino acids: CASTPTPGVNEKLFF. CDR3 bases: TGCGCCAGCACCCCCACCCCGGGGGTGAATGAAAAACTGTTTTTT.

The chain employs TRBV20-1 and TRBJ2-3, with TRBD2 matching 9 bases. CDR3 length equals 16 residues. CDR1 is DFQATT and CDR2 is SNEGSKA in the germline V gene (reference sequence). The ends lost 1 base at V and 1 base at J; junction bases unmatched: 6. The CDR3 sequence: CSARGGLAPGTDTQYF. Written as DNA, the CDR3 is TGCAGTGCTAGAGGGGGACTAGCCCCTGGCACAGATACGCAGTATTTT.

This clonotype was observed a few times. J is TRBJ2-4 and V is TRBV3-1; D ambiguous. The CDR3 has 15 residues. CDR1 is LGHDT and CDR2 is YNNKEL in the germline V gene (reference sequence). V was trimmed by 3 bases and J by 6 bases, leaving 15 bases between them. The CDR3 nucleotides are TGTGCCAGCAGCCAGGTATCTACGAGACTAAACATTCAGTACTTC. This gives the protein CASSQVSTRLNIQYF.

This clonotype was seen more than once but under ten times. V usage is TRBV18 and J usage is TRBJ1-2; the match to TRBD1 covers 7 bases. With V trimmed by 6 bases and J by 7 bases, 8 bases remained unmatched. The CDR3 loop spans 13 amino acids. Germline-derived CDR1 and CDR2 are KGHSH and LQKENI. CDR3 bases: TGTGCCAGCTCTCCCGGGACAGAAGGTGGCTACACCTTC. Its translation: CASSPGTEGGYTF.

This chain joins TRBV10-3 and TRBJ1-1, with 9 bases fitting TRBD1. After removal of 2 bases from V and 2 bases from J, the junction contained 6 bases not matched to a gene. Germline lookup yields CDR1 ENHRY and CDR2 SYGVKD. The CDR3 has 16 residues. The DNA for the CDR3 is TGTGCCATCAGTGAGACCGAACAGGGGGCTAACACTGAAGCTTTCTTT. This sequence encodes CAISETEQGANTEAFF.

This clonotype was found a few times. V and J are TRBV28 and TRBJ2-6; a possible D gene is TRBD2 (6 bases). Germline V CDR1 and CDR2: MDHEN, SYDVKM. The CDR3 runs to 15 residues. Trimming shortened V by 6 bases and J by 1 base, and 10 bases separated the two germline ends. The CDR3, as DNA: TGTGCCAGCAGCATGGGACTTTCTGGGGCCAACGTCCTGACTTTC. The encoded protein is CASSMGLSGANVLTF.

This sequence joins TRBV24-1 and TRBJ2-7, with 9 bases matching TRBD1. This CDR3 spans 15 amino acids. Germline V CDR1 and CDR2: KGHDR, SFDVKD. With 3 bases clipped from V and 4 bases from J, the junction kept 6 bases outside the gene matches. The CDR3 is CATSDPGTGSYEQYF. DNA of the CDR3: TGTGCCACCAGTGATCCCGGGACAGGGAGTTACGAGCAGTACTTC.

J is TRBJ2-2 and V is TRBV29-1; 7 bases are a match to TRBD1. CDR3 length: 14 residues. V lost 6 bases and J lost 4; bases outside the gene matches: 8. Per the germline V gene, CDR1 is SQVTM and CDR2 is ANQGSEA. The CDR3 loop is CSVAHRGLTGELFF. The CDR3 coding sequence is TGCAGCGTCGCGCACAGGGGTCTCACCGGGGAGCTGTTTTTT.

The sample holds many counts of this clonotype. In nucleotides, the CDR3 is TGCGCCAGCAGACCATTACAGGGGGGGTACAATGAGCAGTTCTTC. Translation: CASRPLQGGYNEQFF. V gene TRBV5-1 combines with J gene TRBJ2-1, with D possibly matching TRBD1 (8 bases). The CDR3 spans 15 residues. V was pared by 5 bases and J by 4 bases, with 16 bases between. From germline, CDR1 is SGHRS and CDR2 YFSETQ.

This rearrangement joins TRBV9 to TRBJ2-1, with no clear D. Germline V CDR1 and CDR2: SGDLS, YYNGEE. With 0 bases removed from V and 3 bases from J, the gap between germline ends came to 10 bases. There are 15 residues in the CDR3. The DNA of the CDR3 is TGTGCCAGCAGCGTAGGTGGAGCCAGCTACAATGAGCAGTTCTTC. Its translation is CASSVGGASYNEQFF.

About this clonotype: Given a much more abundant clone one base away, this may be a read error. V gene TRBV5-6 combines with J gene TRBJ2-5, with 8 bases matching TRBD1. V gave up 7 bases and J gave up 5 bases; unmatched junction bases: 10. Germline lookup yields CDR1 SGHDT and CDR2 YYEEEE. This CDR3 comprises 14 residues. CDR3 nucleotides: TGTGCCAGCTTTAAACAGGGGGTGGAGGAGACCCAGTACTTC. It yields the protein CASFKQGVEETQYF.

In this sample, this clonotype turned up a few times. The chain employs TRBV24-1 and TRBJ2-3; D is perhaps TRBD1 or TRBD2 (6 bases each). V gave up 5 bases and J gave up 1 base, with 12 bases separating them. This CDR3 is built from 15 residues. CDR1 is KGHDR and CDR2 is SFDVKD in the germline V gene. The CDR3 loop reads CATSVGGGGTDTQYF. CDR3 nucleotides: TGTGCCACCAGTGTGGGGGGCGGTGGCACAGATACGCAGTATTTT.

This clonotype appeared many times. This chain joins TRBV7-2 and TRBJ2-2; the match to TRBD2 covers 8 bases. The CDR3 runs 18 residues. Unmatched junction bases numbered 13, after V lost 1 base and J lost 6 bases. Germline V gene sequence: CDR1 SGHTA, CDR2 FQGNSA. Written as DNA, the CDR3 is TGTGCCAGCAGCTTAGTAGTCCGAGCGGGAGTAATGGCCGGGGAGCTGTTTTTT. It yields the protein CASSLVVRAGVMAGELFF.

The chain joins TRBV7-2 to TRBJ1-2; 8 bases align to TRBD1. The CDR3 is made up of 16 amino acids. Trimming cost V 0 bases and J 5 bases; bases outside gene matches: 8. Germline CDR1 SGHTA, CDR2 FQGNSA. CDR3 residues: CASSLAGTGYRYGYTF. The CDR3 DNA reads TGTGCCAGCAGCTTAGCCGGGACAGGTTATCGGTATGGCTACACCTTC.